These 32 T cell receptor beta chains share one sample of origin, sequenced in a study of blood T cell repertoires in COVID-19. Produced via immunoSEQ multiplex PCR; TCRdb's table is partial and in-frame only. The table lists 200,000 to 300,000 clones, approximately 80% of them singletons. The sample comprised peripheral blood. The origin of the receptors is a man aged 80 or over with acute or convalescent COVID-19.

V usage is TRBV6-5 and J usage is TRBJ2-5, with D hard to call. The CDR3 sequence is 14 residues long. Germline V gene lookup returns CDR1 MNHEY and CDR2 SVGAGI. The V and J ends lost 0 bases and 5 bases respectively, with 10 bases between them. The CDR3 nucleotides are TGTGCCAGCAGTTACTCTATCGTGAGGGAGACCCAGTACTTC. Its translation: CASSYSIVRETQYF.

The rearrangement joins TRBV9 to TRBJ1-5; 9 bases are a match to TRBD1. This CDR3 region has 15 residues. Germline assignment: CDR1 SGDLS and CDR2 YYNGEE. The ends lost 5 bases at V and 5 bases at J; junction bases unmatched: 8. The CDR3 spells CASSTSGQGYQPQHF. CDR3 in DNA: TGTGCCAGCAGTACGAGTGGACAGGGGTATCAGCCCCAGCATTTT.

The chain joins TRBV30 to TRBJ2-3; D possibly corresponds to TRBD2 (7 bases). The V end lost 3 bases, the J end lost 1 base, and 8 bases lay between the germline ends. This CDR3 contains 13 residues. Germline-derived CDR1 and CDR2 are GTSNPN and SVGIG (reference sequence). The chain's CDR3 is CAWSGGRTDTQYF. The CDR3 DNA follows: TGTGCCTGGAGCGGGGGGCGCACAGATACGCAGTATTTT. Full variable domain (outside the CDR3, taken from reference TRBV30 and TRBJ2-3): SQTIHQWPATLVQPVGSPLSLECTVEGTSNPNLYWYRQAAGRGLQLLFYSVGIGQISSEVPQNLSASRPQDRQFILSSKKLLLSDSGFYLCAWSGGRTDTQYFGPGTRLTVL.

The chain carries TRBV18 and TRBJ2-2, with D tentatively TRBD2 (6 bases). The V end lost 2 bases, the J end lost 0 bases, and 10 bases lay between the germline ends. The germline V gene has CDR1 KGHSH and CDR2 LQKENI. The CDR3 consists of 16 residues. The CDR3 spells CASSPSRETNTGELFF. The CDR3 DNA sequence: TGTGCCAGCTCACCATCTCGGGAGACGAACACCGGGGAGCTGTTTTTT.

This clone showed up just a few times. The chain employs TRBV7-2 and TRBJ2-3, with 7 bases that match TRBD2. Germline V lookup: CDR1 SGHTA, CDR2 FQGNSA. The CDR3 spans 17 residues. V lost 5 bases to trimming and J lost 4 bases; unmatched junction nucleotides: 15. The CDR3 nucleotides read TGTGCCAGCAGCCTCAGCGGGATCATCGCAAGGGCAGATACGCAGTATTTT. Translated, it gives CASSLSGIIARADTQYF.

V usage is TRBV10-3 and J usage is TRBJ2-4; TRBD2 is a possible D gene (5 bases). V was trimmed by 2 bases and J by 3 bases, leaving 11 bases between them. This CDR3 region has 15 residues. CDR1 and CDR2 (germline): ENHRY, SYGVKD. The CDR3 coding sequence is TGTGCCATCAGTGAGGGAGGAGGAGGCAAAAACATTCAGTACTTC. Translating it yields CAISEGGGGKNIQYF.

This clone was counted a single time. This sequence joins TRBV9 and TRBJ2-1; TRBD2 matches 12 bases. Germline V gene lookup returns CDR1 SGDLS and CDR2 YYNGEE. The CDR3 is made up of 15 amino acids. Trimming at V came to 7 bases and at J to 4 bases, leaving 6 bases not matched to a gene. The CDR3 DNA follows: TGTGCCAGCGGGACTAGCGGGTTTTTATACAATGAGCAGTTCTTC. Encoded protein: CASGTSGFLYNEQFF. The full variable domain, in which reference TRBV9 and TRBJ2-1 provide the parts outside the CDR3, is DSGVTQTPKHLITATGQRVTLRCSPRSGDLSVYWYQQSLDQGLQFLIQYYNGEERAKGNILERFSAQQFPDLHSELNLSSLELGDSALYFCASGTSGFLYNEQFFGPGTRLTVL.

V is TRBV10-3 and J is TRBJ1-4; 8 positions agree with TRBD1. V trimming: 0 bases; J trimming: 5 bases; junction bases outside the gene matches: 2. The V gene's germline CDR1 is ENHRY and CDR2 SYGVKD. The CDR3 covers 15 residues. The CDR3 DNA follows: TGTGCCATCAGTGAGTCGGACAGGGAAAATGAAAAACTGTTTTTT. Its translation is CAISESDRENEKLFF.

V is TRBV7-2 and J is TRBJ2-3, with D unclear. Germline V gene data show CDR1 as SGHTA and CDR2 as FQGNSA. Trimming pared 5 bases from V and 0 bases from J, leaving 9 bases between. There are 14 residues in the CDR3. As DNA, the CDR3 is TGTGCCAGCAGCCGGGTCCAGAGCACAGATACGCAGTATTTT. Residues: CASSRVQSTDTQYF.

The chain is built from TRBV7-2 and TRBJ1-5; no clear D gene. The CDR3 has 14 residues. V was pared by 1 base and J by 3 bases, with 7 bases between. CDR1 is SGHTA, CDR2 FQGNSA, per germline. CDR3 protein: CASSLGAANQPQHF. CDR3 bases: TGTGCCAGCAGCTTAGGAGCGGCCAATCAGCCCCAGCATTTT.

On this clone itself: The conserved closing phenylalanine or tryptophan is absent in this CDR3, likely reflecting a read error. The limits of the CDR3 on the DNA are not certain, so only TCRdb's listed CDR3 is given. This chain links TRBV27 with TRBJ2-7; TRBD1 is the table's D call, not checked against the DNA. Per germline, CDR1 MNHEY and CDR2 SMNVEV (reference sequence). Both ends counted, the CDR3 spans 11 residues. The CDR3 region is CASSSSTSQGL.

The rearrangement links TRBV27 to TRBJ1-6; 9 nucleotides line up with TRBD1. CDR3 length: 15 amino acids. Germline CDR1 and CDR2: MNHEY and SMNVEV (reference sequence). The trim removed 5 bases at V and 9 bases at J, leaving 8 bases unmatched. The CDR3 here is CASSTPGQGRSPLHF. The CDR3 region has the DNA TGTGCCAGCAGTACCCCGGGACAGGGCCGTTCACCCCTCCACTTT.

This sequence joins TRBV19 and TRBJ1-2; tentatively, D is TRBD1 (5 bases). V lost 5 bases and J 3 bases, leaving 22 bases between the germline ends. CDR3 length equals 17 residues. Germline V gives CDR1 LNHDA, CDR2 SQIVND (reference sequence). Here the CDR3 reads CASSSYLSRRVDYGYTF. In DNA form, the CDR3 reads TGTGCCAGTAGTTCATACTTATCCCGCAGGGTGGACTATGGCTACACCTTC.

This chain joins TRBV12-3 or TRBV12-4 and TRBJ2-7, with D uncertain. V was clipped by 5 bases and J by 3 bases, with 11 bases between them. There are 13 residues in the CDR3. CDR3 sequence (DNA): TGTGCCAGCAGTCCCTTGCCGGGCTACGAGCAGTACTTC. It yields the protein CASSPLPGYEQYF.

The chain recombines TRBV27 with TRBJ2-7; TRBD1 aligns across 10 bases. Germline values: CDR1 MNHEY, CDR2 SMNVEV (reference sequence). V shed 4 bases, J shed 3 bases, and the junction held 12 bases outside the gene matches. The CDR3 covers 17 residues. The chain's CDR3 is CASSSRRTGGSFYEQYF. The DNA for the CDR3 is TGTGCCAGCAGTTCCCGCCGGACAGGGGGGAGCTTCTACGAGCAGTACTTC.

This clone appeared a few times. Here the CDR3 DNA reads TGCAGCGTGAGAATCCTAACGGGAGCCTCCGAGCAGTACTTC. It is translated as CSVRILTGASEQYF. The chain employs TRBV29-1 and TRBJ2-7; maybe TRBD2 (6 bases). CDR1 is SQVTM, CDR2 ANQGSEA, per germline. V shed 6 bases and J shed 6 bases, with 21 bases lying between them. This CDR3 is built from 14 residues.

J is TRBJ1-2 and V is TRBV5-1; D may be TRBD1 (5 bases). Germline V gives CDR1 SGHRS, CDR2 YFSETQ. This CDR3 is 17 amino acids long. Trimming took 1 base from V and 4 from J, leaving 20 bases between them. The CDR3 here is CASSLNGEGFVGYGYTF. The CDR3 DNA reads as TGCGCCAGCAGCTTGAATGGGGAGGGGTTCGTGGGCTATGGCTACACCTTC.

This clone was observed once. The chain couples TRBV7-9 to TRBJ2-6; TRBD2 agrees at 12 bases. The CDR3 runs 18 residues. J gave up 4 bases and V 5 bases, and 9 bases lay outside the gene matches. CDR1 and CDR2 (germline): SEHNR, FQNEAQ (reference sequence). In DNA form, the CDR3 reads TGTGCCAGCAGCCGTCGACTAGCGGGAGTGGGAGGGGCCAACGTCCTGACTTTC. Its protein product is CASSRRLAGVGGANVLTF.

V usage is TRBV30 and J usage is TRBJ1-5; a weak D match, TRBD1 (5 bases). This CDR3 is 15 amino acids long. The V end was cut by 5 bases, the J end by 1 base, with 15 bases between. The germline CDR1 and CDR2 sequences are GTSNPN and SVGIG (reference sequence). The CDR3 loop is CAWGGTGKSNQPQHF. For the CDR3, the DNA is TGTGCCTGGGGAGGGACTGGGAAGAGCAATCAGCCCCAGCATTTT.

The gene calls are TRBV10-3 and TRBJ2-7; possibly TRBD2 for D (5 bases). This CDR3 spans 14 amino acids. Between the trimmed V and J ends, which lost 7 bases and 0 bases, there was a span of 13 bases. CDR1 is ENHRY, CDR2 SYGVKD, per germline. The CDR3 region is CAIKEETVSYEQYF. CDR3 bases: TGTGCCATCAAGGAGGAAACGGTCTCCTACGAGCAGTACTTC.

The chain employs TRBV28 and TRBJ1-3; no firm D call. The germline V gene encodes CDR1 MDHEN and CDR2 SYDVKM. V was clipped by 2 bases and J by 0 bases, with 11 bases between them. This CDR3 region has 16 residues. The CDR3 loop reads CASSLVGPSSGNTIYF. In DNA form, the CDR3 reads TGTGCCAGCAGTTTAGTGGGCCCGAGCTCTGGAAACACCATATATTTT.

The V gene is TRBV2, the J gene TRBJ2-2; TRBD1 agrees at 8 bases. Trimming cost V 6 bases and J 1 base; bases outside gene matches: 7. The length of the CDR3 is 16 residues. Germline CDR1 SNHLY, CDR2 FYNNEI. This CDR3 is CASSRRDRRNTGELFF. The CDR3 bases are TGTGCCAGCAGCAGGCGGGACAGGAGGAACACCGGGGAGCTGTTTTTT.

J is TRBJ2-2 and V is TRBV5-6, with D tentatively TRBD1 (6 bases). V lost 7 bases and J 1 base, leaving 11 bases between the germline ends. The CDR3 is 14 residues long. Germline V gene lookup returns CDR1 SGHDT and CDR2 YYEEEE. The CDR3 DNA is TGTGCCAGCGGAAACAGGGAGAACACCGGGGAGCTGTTTTTT. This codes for CASGNRENTGELFF.

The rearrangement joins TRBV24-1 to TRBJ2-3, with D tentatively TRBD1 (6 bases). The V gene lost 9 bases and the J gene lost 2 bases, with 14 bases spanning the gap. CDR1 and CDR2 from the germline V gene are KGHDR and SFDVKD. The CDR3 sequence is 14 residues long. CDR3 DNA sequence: TGTGCCACCGGGACACGGATGGACACAGATACGCAGTATTTT. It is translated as CATGTRMDTDTQYF.

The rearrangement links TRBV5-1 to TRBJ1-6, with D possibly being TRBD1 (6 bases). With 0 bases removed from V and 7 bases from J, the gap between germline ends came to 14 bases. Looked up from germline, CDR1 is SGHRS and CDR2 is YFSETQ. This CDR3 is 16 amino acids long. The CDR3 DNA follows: TGCGCCAGCAGCTTGGGCAGGGGTCCAGTCAATTCACCCCTCCACTTT. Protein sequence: CASSLGRGPVNSPLHF.

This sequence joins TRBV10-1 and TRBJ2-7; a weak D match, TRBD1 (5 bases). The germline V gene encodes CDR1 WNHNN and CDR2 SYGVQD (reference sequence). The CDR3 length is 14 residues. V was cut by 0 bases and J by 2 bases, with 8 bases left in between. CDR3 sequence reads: CASSESTVPYEQYF. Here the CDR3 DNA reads TGCGCCAGCAGTGAGTCGACAGTTCCCTACGAGCAGTACTTC.

CDR3 in amino acids: CASSTVAGVEQYF. CDR3 DNA: TGTGCCAGCAGCACCGTAGCGGGAGTAGAGCAGTACTTC. The chain has TRBV7-9 and TRBJ2-7, with 9 bases matching TRBD2. This CDR3 has 13 amino acids. Looked up from germline, CDR1 is SEHNR and CDR2 is FQNEAQ (reference sequence). J lost 7 bases, V lost 5 bases, and 6 bases had no gene match. Full variable domain (remainder filled in from reference TRBV7-9 and TRBJ2-7): DTGVSQNPRHKITKRGQNVTFRCDPISEHNRLYWYRQTLGQGPEFLTYFQNEAQLEKSRLLSDRFSAERPKGSFSTLEIQRTEQGDSAMYLCASSTVAGVEQYFGPGTRLTVT.

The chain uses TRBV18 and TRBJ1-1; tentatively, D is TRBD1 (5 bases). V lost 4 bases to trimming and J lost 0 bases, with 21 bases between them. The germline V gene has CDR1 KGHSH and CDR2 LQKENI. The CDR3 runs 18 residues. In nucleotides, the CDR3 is TGTGCCAGCTCACAAGGACACCCCGGTAGGTTAGTGAACACTGAAGCTTTCTTT. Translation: CASSQGHPGRLVNTEAFF.

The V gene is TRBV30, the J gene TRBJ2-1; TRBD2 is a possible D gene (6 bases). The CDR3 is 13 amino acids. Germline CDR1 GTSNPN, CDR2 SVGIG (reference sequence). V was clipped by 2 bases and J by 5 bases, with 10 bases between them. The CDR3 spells CAWSLAGNNEQFF. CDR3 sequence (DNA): TGTGCCTGGAGTTTGGCGGGGAACAATGAGCAGTTCTTC.

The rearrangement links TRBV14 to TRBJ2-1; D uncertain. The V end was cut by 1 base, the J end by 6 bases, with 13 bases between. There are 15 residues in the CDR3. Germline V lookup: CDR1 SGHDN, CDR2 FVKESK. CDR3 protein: CASSQASVPINEQFF. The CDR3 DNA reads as TGTGCCAGCAGCCAAGCCAGCGTGCCAATCAATGAGCAGTTCTTC. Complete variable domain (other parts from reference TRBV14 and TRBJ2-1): EAGVTQFPSHSVIEKGQTVTLRCDPISGHDNLYWYRRVMGKEIKFLLHFVKESKQDESGMPNNRFLAERTGGTYSTLKVQPAELEDSGVYFCASSQASVPINEQFFGPGTRLTVL.

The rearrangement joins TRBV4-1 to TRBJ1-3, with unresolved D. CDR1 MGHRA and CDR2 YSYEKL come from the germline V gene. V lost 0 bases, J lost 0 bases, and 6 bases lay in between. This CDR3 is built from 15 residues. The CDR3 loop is CASSQDRVSGNTIYF. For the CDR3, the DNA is TGCGCCAGCAGCCAAGATAGAGTCTCTGGAAACACCATATATTTT.

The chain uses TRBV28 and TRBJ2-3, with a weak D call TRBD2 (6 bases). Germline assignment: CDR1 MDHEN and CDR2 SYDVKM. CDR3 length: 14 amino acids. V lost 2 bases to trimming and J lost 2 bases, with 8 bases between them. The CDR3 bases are TGTGCCAGCAGTTTAGCGGGGTTCACAGATACGCAGTATTTT. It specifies CASSLAGFTDTQYF. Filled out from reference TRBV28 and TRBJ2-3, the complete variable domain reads DVKVTQSSRYLVKRTGEKVFLECVQDMDHENMFWYRQDPGLGLRLIYFSYDVKMKEKGDIPEGYSVSREKKERFSLILESASTNQTSMYLCASSLAGFTDTQYFGPGTRLTVL.